This T cell receptor (beta chain) was recovered during a study of T-cell memory formation after mild COVID-19. Study-level points and caveats: Still unconfirmed is whether the second-wave clones peaking on day 37 recognized SARS-CoV-2.

On this clonotype itself: No antigen is known for it.

The V and J ends lost 2 bases and 3 bases respectively, with 9 bases between them. The CDR3 loop spans 13 amino acids. Germline V gene data show CDR1 as SGHKS and CDR2 as YYEKEE (reference sequence). TCR alpha and TCR beta cDNA libraries carrying sample barcodes and UMIs came from 5'RACE with constant-segment primers. MiXCR, applied by TCRdb to the 5' RACE reads, yields one record per CDR3 protein. The sample gives approximately 200,000 distinct CDR3 sequences, 16% of which show up once; about 2% is in the top ten. Sequencing was performed on PBMCs or a T cell subset sorted from them (not recorded which). This receptor was obtained from an adult woman who had mild COVID-19 (a few samples of this study predate the infection). Cell type and time point are not known. The rearrangement links TRBV5-5 to TRBJ2-7; D is perhaps TRBD2 (5 bases). CDR3 amino acids: CASSFSGIYEQYF. The CDR3 DNA reads TGTGCCAGCAGCTTTTCGGGGATCTACGAGCAGTACTTC.